Shown below are 7 T cell receptor beta chains from a single sample sequenced in a study of prognosis after radiotherapy for stage I lung cancer. Starting from genomic DNA, TCR beta CDR3 was amplified through two-round multiplex PCR. Initially, in first-round PCR, primers specific to each TRBV and TRBJ gene were used. TCRdb re-called the multiplex PCR reads through MiXCR, storing one row per CDR3 protein. This sample yields tens of thousands of distinct CDR3 sequences, of which approximately 39% are seen a single time; roughly three fifths belongs to the top ten. The specimen was PBMCs, collected before or after stereotactic body radiation therapy (not recorded which). Receptor source: a donor of 50 years or more with non-small cell lung cancer.

At least ten counts were recorded for this clonotype. The gene calls are TRBV6-1 and TRBJ1-2; tentatively, D is TRBD1 (5 bases). The CDR3 is 13 residues long. Trimming left V 6 bases short and J 1 base short, with 9 bases between. Germline V CDR1 and CDR2: MNHNS, SASEGT. The CDR3: CASSWGHNYGYTF. The CDR3 DNA reads TGTGCCAGCAGCTGGGGCCATAACTATGGCTACACCTTC.

V usage is TRBV7-2 and J usage is TRBJ2-3; 10 positions match TRBD2. The CDR3 covers 17 residues. The germline V gene has CDR1 SGHTA and CDR2 FQGNSA. After removal of 5 bases from V and 4 bases from J, the junction contained 12 bases not matched to a gene. CDR3 sequence reads: CASSPVPSGRQSDTQYF. The CDR3 region has the DNA TGTGCCAGCAGCCCCGTTCCTAGCGGGAGACAGTCAGATACGCAGTATTTT.

This clonotype was observed at least ten times. The chain couples TRBV19 to TRBJ2-3, with 7 bases lining up with TRBD2. J gave up 5 bases and V 11 bases, and 22 bases lay outside the gene matches. CDR1 and CDR2 from the germline V gene are LNHDA and SQIVND (reference sequence). The CDR3 extends over 17 amino acids. This chain's CDR3 is CASKPGPAGATRDTQYF. CDR3 coding DNA: TGTGCCTCCAAACCCGGCCCGGCGGGAGCTACCCGAGATACGCAGTATTTT. The full variable domain, rest sourced from reference TRBV19 and TRBJ2-3, is DGGITQSPKYLFRKEGQNVTLSCEQNLNHDAMYWYRQDPGQGLRLIYYSQIVNDFQKGDIAEGYSVSREKKESFPLTVTSAQKNPTAFYLCASKPGPAGATRDTQYFGPGTRLTVL.

As to this clonotype: A far bigger clonotype differs at one base, so this is likely a read error. CDR3 residues: CASSEDGYTF. The CDR3 region has the DNA TGTGCCAGCAGTGAAGATGGCTACACCTTC. The gene calls are TRBV12-3 or TRBV12-4 and TRBJ1-2; unclear D gene. V lost 5 bases and J lost 6, with 4 bases in between. This CDR3 region has 10 residues.

The chain recombines TRBV6-2 or TRBV6-3 with TRBJ1-2; possibly TRBD1 for D (5 bases). V was shortened by 6 bases and J by 7 bases, with 18 bases between the two germline ends. From germline, CDR1 is MNHEY and CDR2 SVGEGT. The CDR3 runs to 14 residues. The CDR3 nucleotides read TGTGCCAGCAGCGAAACAGGTTTTGGGGCTGGCTACACCTTC. As protein: CASSETGFGAGYTF.

Concerning this clonotype: It differs at one base from a far larger clone, so likely a read error. The chain employs TRBV12-3 or TRBV12-4 and TRBJ1-6; D call uncertain. There are 15 residues in the CDR3. DNA of the CDR3: TGTGCCAGCAGTCCCCGGCTCGGGATCGGTGGCGAGCAGTACTTT. Translated, it gives CASSPRLGIGGEQYF.

This clonotype was detected once. The chain carries TRBV18 and TRBJ2-2, with D tentatively TRBD1 (5 bases). The CDR3 loop spans 16 amino acids. CDR1 and CDR2 from the germline V gene are KGHSH and LQKENI. V shed 4 bases and J shed 3 bases, with 15 bases lying between them. The chain's CDR3 is CASSRLWGQDTGELFF. CDR3 coding DNA: TGTGCCAGCTCACGGTTGTGGGGCCAGGACACCGGGGAGCTGTTTTTT.